This passage covers 32 T cell receptor beta chains from one sample sequenced in a study of cytomegalovirus exposure and HLA in healthy donors. Primers included in the PCR were 60 Vbeta and 13 Jbeta primers. This table comes from immunoSEQ multiplex PCR, and its TCRdb copy is limited to in-frame clones, with some not included. This table has over 50,000 clones, around 87% appearing once. Source material: PBMCs. Every receptor here comes from a man aged 18 to 30 in good health and CMV-seronegative.

The CDR3 reads CASSPDFNEQFF. DNA for the CDR3: TGTGCCAGCTCACCGGACTTCAATGAGCAGTTCTTC. The chain has TRBV18 and TRBJ2-1, with TRBD2 as a possible D gene (5 bases). The germline V gene encodes CDR1 KGHSH and CDR2 LQKENI. This CDR3 has 12 amino acids. Between the trimmed V and J ends, which lost 3 bases and 6 bases, there was a span of 6 bases.

The chain uses TRBV5-5 and TRBJ2-1; a weak D match, TRBD1 (7 bases). Trimming pared 5 bases from V and 8 bases from J, leaving 17 bases between. The germline V gene encodes CDR1 SGHKS and CDR2 YYEKEE (reference sequence). This CDR3 comprises 14 residues. The DNA of the CDR3 is TGTGCCAGCAGAGACTGGACAGGCGGGGATGAGCAGTTCTTC. Protein product: CASRDWTGGDEQFF.

This sequence joins TRBV4-1 and TRBJ1-2, with D perhaps matching TRBD1 (5 bases). Trimming stripped 3 bases from V and 8 bases from J, with 16 bases between. This CDR3 has 14 residues. Per the germline V gene, CDR1 is MGHRA and CDR2 is YSYEKL. The chain's CDR3 is CASSHPGQANGYTF. CDR3 coding DNA: TGCGCCAGCAGCCACCCCGGACAAGCTAACGGCTACACCTTC.

J is TRBJ1-4 and V is TRBV10-3; 7 bases match TRBD1. Germline V gives CDR1 ENHRY, CDR2 SYGVKD. The V segment lost 7 bases and the J segment 6 bases; nucleotides outside the gene matches: 5. This CDR3 is 13 amino acids long. CDR3 nucleotide sequence: TGTGCCATCAAGGGGGCGAGGGATGAAAAACTGTTTTTT. This encodes CAIKGARDEKLFF.

The V gene is TRBV10-3, the J gene TRBJ1-1, with TRBD1 identical over 8 bases. CDR1 is ENHRY, CDR2 SYGVKD, per germline. This CDR3 region has 13 residues. Unmatched junction bases numbered 3, after V lost 4 bases and J lost 5 bases. This chain's CDR3 is CAISVTGDTEAFF. CDR3 sequence (DNA): TGTGCCATCAGTGTGACAGGGGATACTGAAGCTTTCTTT.

J is TRBJ2-1 and V is TRBV7-6; tentatively, D is TRBD2 (6 bases). V shed 4 bases and J shed 6 bases, with 19 bases lying between them. From germline, CDR1 is SGHVS and CDR2 FNYEAQ. The CDR3 is 16 residues long. CDR3 coding DNA: TGTGCCAGCAGCTCGCTTTGGGAGGCCTCTGCCAATGAGCAGTTCTTC. Protein sequence: CASSSLWEASANEQFF.

This clone came up once. The V call is TRBV5-6, the J call TRBJ1-2, with D unclear. The V and J ends lost 0 bases and 4 bases respectively, with 10 bases between them. The CDR3 loop spans 14 amino acids. Germline V lookup: CDR1 SGHDT, CDR2 YYEEEE. For the CDR3, the DNA is TGTGCCAGCAGCTTGGGCAAGACTTTCTATGGCTACACCTTC. Its protein is CASSLGKTFYGYTF.

This clone came up once. The chain carries TRBV4-1 and TRBJ1-1; 7 bases map to TRBD1. V dropped 4 bases and J dropped 3; count of bases not matched to a gene: 14. Germline loops: CDR1 MGHRA, CDR2 YSYEKL. CDR3 size: 17 residues. For the CDR3, the DNA is TGCGCCAGCAGCCTACGACAGGGCCTGAGGGGGGACACTGAAGCTTTCTTT. This translates into CASSLRQGLRGDTEAFF.

The chain uses TRBV28 and TRBJ1-2; tentatively, D is TRBD1 (5 bases). The CDR3 is made up of 13 amino acids. Germline V gene lookup returns CDR1 MDHEN and CDR2 SYDVKM. V gave up 2 bases and J gave up 8 bases, with 12 bases separating them. CDR3 sequence (DNA): TGTGCCAGCAGTTTAGCCAGGGCTCAAGGCTACACCTTC. Its translation is CASSLARAQGYTF.

The chain recombines TRBV18 with TRBJ2-5; D may be TRBD2 (6 bases). Trimming pared 0 bases from V and 4 bases from J, leaving 6 bases between. CDR1 and CDR2 from the germline V gene are KGHSH and LQKENI. The length of the CDR3 is 13 residues. As DNA, the CDR3 is TGTGCCAGCTCACCACCGGGGGGAGAGACCCAGTACTTC. It encodes CASSPPGGETQYF.

The chain employs TRBV9 and TRBJ2-7, with unresolved D. The V end was cut by 1 base, the J end by 5 bases, with 16 bases between. Germline lookup yields CDR1 SGDLS and CDR2 YYNGEE. The CDR3 has 15 amino acids. CDR3 in DNA: TGTGCCAGCAGCGTATCTCCACAGACCAACAACGAGCAGTACTTC. Residues: CASSVSPQTNNEQYF.

V usage is TRBV5-1 and J usage is TRBJ1-1; D is ambiguous. This CDR3 region has 12 residues. Germline-derived CDR1 and CDR2 are SGHRS and YFSETQ. The germline V and J ends were trimmed by 10 bases and 4 bases, with 14 bases remaining between them. The CDR3 coding sequence is TGCGCCCCCAACCCGAGGAGCACTGAAGCTTTCTTT. Its protein is CAPNPRSTEAFF.

The chain combines TRBV11-3 with TRBJ2-7, with 9 bases lining up with TRBD1. CDR1 is SGHNT and CDR2 is YENEEA in the germline V gene. V was pared by 1 base and J by 7 bases, with 14 bases of the junction left unmatched. This CDR3 has 17 amino acids. In DNA form, the CDR3 reads TGTGCCAGCAGCTTAGGCGGTTGGCAGGACAGGGGCGATGAGCAGTACTTC. Residues: CASSLGGWQDRGDEQYF.

The chain joins TRBV6-1 to TRBJ2-7; 7 bases line up with TRBD1. The germline V gene has CDR1 MNHNS and CDR2 SASEGT. The CDR3 has 15 amino acids. The ends lost 4 bases at V and 0 bases at J; junction bases unmatched: 6. The CDR3 region is CASSAVTGTSYEQYF. For the CDR3, the DNA is TGTGCCAGCAGTGCGGTGACAGGGACCTCCTACGAGCAGTACTTC.

This clone was observed a single time. CDR3 bases: TGTGCCAGCAGGGACCAGGGCAGGTTAGGCTCACCCCTCCACTTT. Its protein is CASRDQGRLGSPLHF. This sequence joins TRBV2 and TRBJ1-6; D possibly corresponds to TRBD1 (5 bases). Germline values: CDR1 SNHLY, CDR2 FYNNEI. The germline V and J ends were trimmed by 6 bases and 10 bases, with 19 bases remaining between them. The CDR3 consists of 15 residues. Looking up the rest from reference TRBV2 and TRBJ1-6 gives the full variable domain: EPEVTQTPSHQVTQMGQEVILRCVPISNHLYFYWYRQILGQKVEFLVSFYNNEISEKSEIFDDQFSVERPDGSNFTLKIRSTKLEDSAMYFCASRDQGRLGSPLHFGNGTRLTVT.

There are a few counts of this clone. The chain uses TRBV9 and TRBJ2-7; 9 bases line up with TRBD2. With 0 bases clipped from V and 4 bases from J, the junction kept 5 bases outside the gene matches. Germline V gene lookup returns CDR1 SGDLS and CDR2 YYNGEE. CDR3 length: 15 residues. In nucleotides, the CDR3 is TGTGCCAGCAGCGTAGCCAGCGGGGGGATGTACGAGCAGTACTTC. Translation gives CASSVASGGMYEQYF.

The chain joins TRBV6-6 to TRBJ2-7; TRBD2 matches 7 bases. The germline CDR1 and CDR2 sequences are MNHNY and SVGAGI (reference sequence). The CDR3 length is 12 residues. After removal of 2 bases from V and 7 bases from J, the junction contained 2 bases not matched to a gene. The CDR3 spells CASSYGGGEQYF. The CDR3 DNA reads TGTGCCAGCAGTTACGGGGGAGGGGAGCAGTACTTC.

A single count supports this clone. This chain links TRBV10-2 with TRBJ1-2; D is possibly TRBD1 (6 bases). V lost 6 bases to trimming and J lost 5 bases, with 13 bases between them. The germline V gene has CDR1 WSHSY and CDR2 SAAADI. CDR3 length: 13 amino acids. Here the CDR3 reads CASSSSGEYGYTF. DNA of the CDR3: TGCGCCAGCAGCTCCTCAGGGGAATATGGCTACACCTTC.

This clone was observed a single time. The chain joins TRBV4-1 to TRBJ2-1, with TRBD2 matching over 9 bases. CDR1 MGHRA and CDR2 YSYEKL come from the germline V gene. This CDR3 is built from 15 residues. Trimming at V came to 6 bases and at J to 8 bases, leaving 11 bases not matched to a gene. The CDR3 is CASRDSGGGRDEQFF. For the CDR3, the DNA is TGCGCCAGCAGGGATAGCGGGGGAGGTCGTGATGAGCAGTTCTTC.

The chain employs TRBV4-1 and TRBJ1-6, with 7 nucleotides matching TRBD1. This CDR3 comprises 18 residues. The V gene's germline CDR1 is MGHRA and CDR2 YSYEKL. The junction had 14 bases not matched to a gene; V was cut back by 2 bases and J by 7 bases. CDR3 nucleotides: TGCGCCAGCAGCCAAACTCGGACAGGCCTTCTTCGGAATTCACCCCTCCACTTT. This sequence encodes CASSQTRTGLLRNSPLHF.

The CDR3 sequence: CASSYSLWEGGEAFF. CDR3 coding DNA: TGTGCCAGCAGTTACTCGTTGTGGGAAGGGGGTGAAGCTTTCTTT. The chain recombines TRBV6-5 with TRBJ1-1; maybe TRBD1 (6 bases). The CDR3 runs to 15 residues. The germline gives CDR1 MNHEY, CDR2 SVGAGI. Trimming pared 0 bases from V and 7 bases from J, leaving 15 bases between.

As DNA, the CDR3 is TGCGCCAGCACCATCCCGGGACAGGGCTACGAGCAGTACTTC. Its translation is CASTIPGQGYEQYF. The chain links TRBV5-1 to TRBJ2-7; the match to TRBD1 covers 9 bases. There are 14 residues in the CDR3. V dropped 6 bases and J dropped 3; count of bases not matched to a gene: 7. Looked up from germline, CDR1 is SGHRS and CDR2 is YFSETQ. Drawing the rest from reference TRBV5-1 and TRBJ2-7, the complete variable domain is KAGVTQTPRYLIKTRGQQVTLSCSPISGHRSVSWYQQTPGQGLQFLFEYFSETQRNKGNFPGRFSGRQFSNSRSEMNVSTLELGDSALYLCASTIPGQGYEQYFGPGTRLTVT.

The chain uses TRBV11-2 and TRBJ2-3; 8 bases map to TRBD2. From germline, CDR1 is SGHAT and CDR2 FQNNGV. V trimming: 2 bases; J trimming: 2 bases; junction bases outside the gene matches: 12. The CDR3 totals 18 residues. This chain's CDR3 is CASSLLYQRGSYTDTQYF. CDR3 in DNA: TGTGCCAGCAGCTTATTATATCAGCGGGGGTCCTACACAGATACGCAGTATTTT.

The chain is built from TRBV10-3 and TRBJ2-5, with a possible D match to TRBD2 (5 bases). CDR3 length: 11 residues. Germline V gene data show CDR1 as ENHRY and CDR2 as SYGVKD. V lost 4 bases and J 5 bases, leaving 5 bases between the germline ends. In DNA form, the CDR3 reads TGTGCCATCAGTGCGGGGGAGACCCAGTACTTC. It specifies CAISAGETQYF.

The V and J genes are TRBV10-1 and TRBJ2-7; 8 nucleotides line up with TRBD1. The V and J ends lost 4 bases and 2 bases, in that order; junction bases with no gene match: 1. Per the germline V gene, CDR1 is WNHNN and CDR2 is SYGVQD (reference sequence). The CDR3 has 13 amino acids. In DNA, the CDR3 is TGCGCCAGCAGTGGACAGGGGACCTACGAGCAGTACTTC. Its translation is CASSGQGTYEQYF.

Concerning this clone itself: One junction end does not reproduce the germline sequence, and a read error may be involved. The chain combines TRBV5-1 with TRBJ2-7, with 10 bases lining up with TRBD1. Per the germline V gene, CDR1 is SGHRS and CDR2 is YFSETQ. This CDR3 spans 14 amino acids. The CDR3 here is CASTLTGGPYEQYF. The CDR3 coding sequence is TGCGCCAGCACCTTGACAGGGGGCCCCTACGAGCAGTACTTC.

This chain connects TRBV28 to TRBJ2-7, with 7 bases lining up with TRBD2. V shed 8 bases and J 0 bases; nucleotides not matched to a gene: 7. Germline V CDR1 and CDR2: MDHEN, SYDVKM. This CDR3 spans 14 amino acids. CDR3 in amino acids: CASAPRGDSYEQYF. For the CDR3, the DNA is TGTGCCAGCGCGCCCCGGGGGGACTCCTACGAGCAGTACTTC.

This clone was seen a handful of times. The J gene is TRBJ2-7, the V gene TRBV30; D call uncertain. The CDR3 totals 13 residues. Trimming took 3 bases from V and 2 from J, leaving 11 bases between them. The germline V gene encodes CDR1 GTSNPN and CDR2 SVGIG (reference sequence). CDR3 residues: CAWSVQLTYEQYF. The CDR3 nucleotides are TGTGCCTGGAGCGTACAATTAACCTACGAGCAGTACTTC.

The chain couples TRBV7-2 to TRBJ1-5; D is possibly TRBD1 (5 bases). This CDR3 is built from 14 residues. Between the trimmed V and J ends, which lost 1 base and 11 bases, there was a span of 15 bases. Germline-derived CDR1 and CDR2 are SGHTA and FQGNSA. CDR3 in DNA: TGTGCCAGCAGCTTAGGAAACAGGCCCGAGGCCCAGCATTTT. This sequence encodes CASSLGNRPEAQHF.

The genes are TRBV4-2 and TRBJ2-5; 7 positions agree with TRBD2. Germline V gene data show CDR1 as LGHNA and CDR2 as YNFKEQ. Trimming removed 9 bases from V and 0 bases from J; junction bases left unmatched: 16. The CDR3 sequence is 17 residues long. The CDR3 here is CARGRPTGGTYQETQYF. The CDR3 DNA reads TGTGCCAGAGGGAGACCGACGGGGGGTACCTACCAAGAGACCCAGTACTTC.

The chain uses TRBV11-2 and TRBJ1-2; 12 bases line up with TRBD1. Germline values: CDR1 SGHAT, CDR2 FQNNGV. The CDR3 totals 18 residues. The junction had 10 bases not matched to a gene; V was cut back by 4 bases and J by 1 base. CDR3 nucleotide sequence: TGTGCCAGCAGCTCACCTCTGGGACAGGGGGCCGTTAACTATGGCTACACCTTC. The encoded protein is CASSSPLGQGAVNYGYTF.

The CDR3 sequence: CSVDISADTQYF. The CDR3 DNA is TGCAGCGTTGATATTTCGGCAGATACGCAGTATTTT. The V and J genes are TRBV29-1 and TRBJ2-3; D is unresolved. CDR1 and CDR2 from the germline V gene are SQVTM and ANQGSEA. The CDR3 loop spans 12 amino acids. Trimming took off 3 bases at V and 4 bases at J, with 8 bases between the two ends.